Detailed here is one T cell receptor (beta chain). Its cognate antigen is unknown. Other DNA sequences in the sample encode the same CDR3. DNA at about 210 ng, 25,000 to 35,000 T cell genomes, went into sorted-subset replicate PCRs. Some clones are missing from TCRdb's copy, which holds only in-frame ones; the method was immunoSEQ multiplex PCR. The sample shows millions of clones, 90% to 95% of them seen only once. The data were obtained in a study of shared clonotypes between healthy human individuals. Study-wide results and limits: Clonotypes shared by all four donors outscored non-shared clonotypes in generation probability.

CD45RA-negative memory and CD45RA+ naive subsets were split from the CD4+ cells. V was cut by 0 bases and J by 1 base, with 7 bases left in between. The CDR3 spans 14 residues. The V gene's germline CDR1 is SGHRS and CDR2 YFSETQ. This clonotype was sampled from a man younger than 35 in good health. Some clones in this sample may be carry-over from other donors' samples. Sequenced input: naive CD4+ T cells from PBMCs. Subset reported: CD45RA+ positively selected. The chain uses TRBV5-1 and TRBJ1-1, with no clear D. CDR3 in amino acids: CASSLGAANTEAFF. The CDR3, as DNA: TGCGCCAGCAGCTTGGGGGCGGCGAACACTGAAGCTTTCTTT.